Listed below are T cell receptor beta chains from one sample, sequenced in a study of blood T cell repertoires in COVID-19. Produced via immunoSEQ multiplex PCR; TCRdb's table is partial and in-frame only. The sample lists under 300,000 clones, 85% to 90% seen once, with around 2% in the top ten. The sequencing input was PBMCs or T cells enriched from blood (not recorded which). The receptor set was obtained from an older woman in a cohort exposed to, infected with or recovered from COVID-19 (not recorded which). The CDR3 runs from the conserved cysteine through the conserved F or W. The D gene is left open where the match is weak. Clone size appears in some rows only: once, few, many, or a class for an expanded clone.

>TRBJ1-1|TRBV5-1|.|.
CASSSTPNTEAFF
TGCGCCAGCAGCTCGACACCGAACACTGAAGCTTTCTTT
>TRBJ2-1|TRBV7-3|.|.
CASSLHPRNEQFF
TGTGCCAGCAGCTTACACCCTAGGAATGAGCAGTTCTTC
>TRBJ2-7|TRBV4-1|TRBD2|.
CASSPIPGGPYEQYF
TGCGCCAGCAGCCCGATCCCGGGAGGCCCCTACGAGCAGTACTTC
>TRBJ1-3|TRBV10-3|.|.
CAINTGNSGNTIYF
TGTGCCATCAATACAGGGAACTCTGGAAACACCATATATTTT
>TRBJ1-2|TRBV6-5|.|.
CASNRRGRLGYTF
TGTGCCAGCAACAGGCGGGGACGGCTTGGCTACACCTTC
>TRBJ2-7|TRBV10-3|.|few
CAISESGRDEQYF
TGTGCCATCAGTGAGTCTGGCAGGGACGAGCAGTACTTC
>TRBJ2-1|TRBV7-7|TRBD1|.
CASSAGGIYNEQFF
TGTGCTAGCAGCGCAGGGGGAATATACAATGAGCAGTTCTTC
>TRBJ1-6|TRBV9|.|.
CASSGDTILNSPLHF
TGTGCCAGCAGCGGCGACACGATCTTAAATTCACCCCTCCACTTT
>TRBJ1-2|TRBV5-1|.|.
CASSLDPGINYGYTF
TGCGCCAGCAGCTTGGATCCAGGGATTAACTATGGCTACACCTTC
>TRBJ2-1|TRBV4-1|.|.
CASSQDGSGYYNEQFF
TGCGCCAGCAGCCAAGATGGCAGCGGGTACTACAATGAGCAGTTCTTC
>TRBJ2-7|TRBV15|TRBD2|.
CATSRPPSGGTYEQYF
TGTGCCACCAGCAGACCCCCTAGCGGAGGGACCTACGAGCAGTACTTC
>TRBJ2-2|TRBV7-9|.|.
CASSLQGPELGELFF
TGTGCCAGCAGCTTACAGGGCCCGGAACTAGGGGAGCTGTTTTTT
>TRBJ2-1|TRBV4-1|.|few
CASRRTFSSRGNEQFF
TGCGCCAGCAGAAGGACGTTCTCTTCCCGGGGCAATGAGCAGTTCTTC
>TRBJ2-7|TRBV19|TRBD2|.
CASSLRTSGRKQYF
TGTGCCAGTAGTTTGCGGACTAGCGGGAGAAAGCAGTACTTC
>TRBJ2-2|TRBV2|TRBD1|.
CASSEYGQGVNTGELFF
TGTGCCAGCAGTGAATACGGACAGGGAGTCAACACCGGGGAGCTGTTTTTT
>TRBJ2-1|TRBV9|TRBD2|once
CASSVTSGRYNEQFF
TGTGCCAGCAGCGTCACTAGCGGGAGGTACAATGAGCAGTTCTTC